Given below is one T cell receptor beta chain in context. Its antigen is unknown. Germline CDR1 is DFQATT and CDR2 is SNEGSKA (reference sequence). This CDR3 is 15 amino acids long. Trimming took 0 bases from V and 5 from J; bases not matched to a gene: 7. Samples each had at least 5 micrograms of total RNA extracted. This specimen belongs to a study of blood T cells in healthy people across ages. Whole-study findings and limits: Diversity was higher, and naive CD4+ cells more numerous, in long-lived donors than in aged donors. Unknown CMV status may confound age-related changes in expanded clones.

Then a second PCR, running about 7 to 11 cycles, was carried out with a sample-barcoded 5' primer and a J-beta primer mix. Via MiXCR, TCRdb re-called the 5' RACE reads, giving one row per CDR3 protein. Here the sample spans 1.2 million to 1.5 million distinct CDR3 sequences, around 39% being singletons. The receptor was derived from a woman younger than 30 in good health. Sequencing was carried out using blood. The chain couples TRBV20-1 to TRBJ2-1; TRBD2 matches at 7 bases. This chain's CDR3 is CSARDPGGTDNEQFF. Here the CDR3 DNA reads TGCAGTGCTAGAGACCCGGGGGGTACTGACAATGAGCAGTTCTTC.